These T cell receptor beta chains were read from a single sample in a study of T cells in Graves' hyperthyroidism and ophthalmopathy. In TCRdb, the multiplex PCR reads were re-called with MiXCR into one record per CDR3 protein. Of 450,000 to 550,000 distinct CDR3 sequences in the sample, approximately 24% were seen once. Sequenced input: blood. These TCRs come from a woman aged 30 to 39 with Graves' ophthalmopathy. The CDR3 runs from the conserved cysteine through the conserved F or W. A D gene is named only where the DNA matches it firmly. Part of the rows lack a size; the others show once, few, many or a class for expanded clones.

J gene | clone size | D gene | V gene | CDR3 protein | CDR3 DNA
TRBJ1-4 | many | . | TRBV12-3/TRBV12-4 | CASSQGSTNEKLFF | TGTGCCAGCAGTCAGGGTTCAACTAATGAAAAACTGTTTTTT
TRBJ2-2 | many | . | TRBV7-2 | CASSAGQRNTGELFF | TGTGCCAGCAGCGCCGGACAGAGGAACACCGGGGAGCTGTTTTTT
TRBJ2-5 | few | . | TRBV5-1 | CASGSTQETQYF | TGCGCCAGCGGCTCAACCCAAGAGACCCAGTACTTC
TRBJ1-5 | many | . | TRBV28 | CASSLWTGHNQPQHF | TGTGCCAGCAGTTTATGGACAGGACACAATCAGCCCCAGCATTTT
TRBJ2-7 | . | TRBD1 | TRBV5-1 | CASSLVAWAGTGDDEQYF | TGCGCCAGCAGCTTGGTAGCATGGGCCGGGACAGGGGACGACGAGCAGTACTTC
TRBJ2-5 | many | TRBD1 | TRBV7-2 | CASGGRTGETQYF | TGTGCCAGCGGCGGAAGGACAGGGGAGACCCAGTACTTC
TRBJ2-7 | . | TRBD2 | TRBV29-1 | CSVAPLAGHYEQYF | TGCAGCGTCGCTCCACTAGCGGGCCACTACGAGCAGTACTTC
TRBJ1-1 | . | . | TRBV11-2 | CASAVGRLGSRYTEAFF | TGTGCCAGCGCGGTGGGCAGGTTGGGGAGTCGGTACACTGAAGCTTTCTTT
TRBJ1-2 | many | . | TRBV7-2 | CASSLERLPYGYTF | TGTGCCAGCAGCTTAGAAAGACTCCCCTATGGCTACACCTTC
TRBJ1-2 | few | . | TRBV10-3 | CAISESGRNYGYTF | TGTGCCATCAGTGAGTCCGGACGGAACTATGGCTACACCTTC
TRBJ2-7 | . | TRBD1 | TRBV20-1 | CSARRDRGIYEQYF | TGCAGTGCTAGGAGGGACAGGGGGATCTACGAGCAGTACTTC
TRBJ2-7 | . | TRBD1 | TRBV18 | CASSPDRTYEKQYF | TGTGCCAGCTCACCGGACAGGACTTACGAGAAGCAGTACTTC
TRBJ1-2 | many | . | TRBV25-1 | CASSEPRAPYGYTF | TGTGCCAGCAGTGAACCCAGGGCCCCCTATGGCTACACCTTC
TRBJ1-5 | many | . | TRBV12-3/TRBV12-4 | CASSLPGRAAYSNQPQHF | TGTGCCAGCAGTCTCCCCGGGAGGGCGGCATATAGCAATCAGCCCCAGCATTTT
TRBJ1-1 | few | . | TRBV10-3 | CAISESTGLTEAFF | TGTGCCATCAGTGAGTCGACCGGGCTCACTGAAGCTTTCTTT
TRBJ2-2 | many | . | TRBV4-1 | CASSQDRGQANTGELFF | TGCGCCAGCAGCCAAGACAGAGGACAAGCGAACACCGGGGAGCTGTTTTTT
TRBJ1-2 | few | . | TRBV12-5 | CASGFGDLYGYTF | TGTGCTAGTGGTTTCGGAGATCTCTATGGCTACACCTTC
TRBJ1-3 | many | . | TRBV12-3/TRBV12-4 | CASSKASSGNTIYF | TGTGCCAGCAGCAAGGCGAGCTCTGGAAACACCATATATTTT
TRBJ2-7 | many | TRBD2 | TRBV30 | CAWAPGGDHYEQYF | TGTGCCTGGGCCCCGGGGGGGGACCACTACGAGCAGTACTTC
TRBJ1-1 | many | . | TRBV6-1 | CASTTLDSPGEAFF | TGTGCCAGCACCACACTAGACAGTCCTGGTGAAGCTTTCTTT
TRBJ2-2 | . | TRBD2 | TRBV20-1 | CSASAGGPGTGELFF | TGCAGTGCTAGTGCGGGAGGGCCGGGTACCGGGGAGCTGTTTTTT
TRBJ1-2 | few | TRBD1 | TRBV19 | CASSMAGGNYGYTF | TGTGCCAGTAGTATGGCAGGGGGTAACTATGGCTACACCTTC
TRBJ1-2 | few | . | TRBV9 | CASSVGDIQPDRGYGYTF | TGTGCCAGCAGCGTAGGGGATATACAACCGGATAGGGGCTATGGCTACACCTTC
TRBJ2-5 | many | . | TRBV20-1 | CSARGYSGSGETQYF | TGCAGTGCTAGGGGCTATTCGGGGAGTGGAGAGACCCAGTACTTC
TRBJ2-5 | . | . | TRBV2 | CASRPGPVWAQYF | TGTGCCAGCAGGCCGGGCCCCGTTTGGGCCCAGTACTTC
TRBJ2-5 | . | TRBD1 | TRBV11-2 | CASSLDGTGEEGETQYF | TGTGCCAGCAGCTTAGACGGGACAGGGGAGGAGGGAGAGACCCAGTACTTC
TRBJ1-5 | many | . | TRBV2 | CASKGMSNQPQHF | TGTGCCAGCAAGGGTATGAGCAATCAGCCCCAGCATTTT
TRBJ2-2 | many | TRBD2 | TRBV27 | CASSHGGDGELFF | TGTGCCAGCAGTCACGGGGGGGACGGGGAGCTGTTTTTT
TRBJ2-5 | . | . | TRBV6-1 | CASSESPGTQETQYF | TGTGCCAGCAGTGAAAGCCCCGGGACACAAGAGACCCAGTACTTC
TRBJ2-5 | . | TRBD1 | TRBV2 | CASSVAGGETQYF | TGTGCCAGCAGTGTGGCAGGGGGTGAGACCCAGTACTTC
TRBJ2-5 | . | . | TRBV7-9 | CASSSSLKETQYF | TGTGCCAGCAGCTCCTCCTTAAAAGAGACCCAGTACTTC
TRBJ1-1 | . | . | TRBV24-1 | CATSDRGITEAFF | TGTGCCACCAGTGACAGGGGTATCACTGAAGCTTTCTTT
TRBJ1-3 | . | . | TRBV28 | CASSDIGRNTIYF | TGTGCCAGCAGTGATATAGGGAGAAACACCATATATTTT
TRBJ1-1 | few | . | TRBV19 | CASSIDRPWDTEAFF | TGTGCCAGTAGTATAGATAGGCCTTGGGACACTGAAGCTTTCTTT
TRBJ2-2 | many | . | TRBV12-3/TRBV12-4 | CASTLGTGNTGELFF | TGTGCCAGCACCCTTGGGACTGGGAACACCGGGGAGCTGTTTTTT
TRBJ1-2 | . | TRBD1 | TRBV28 | CASQYDRGQNGYTF | TGTGCCAGCCAATACGACAGGGGGCAAAACGGCTACACCTTC
TRBJ2-5 | . | TRBD2 | TRBV7-2 | CASSFYLAGEETQYF | TGTGCCAGCAGCTTTTATCTAGCGGGGGAAGAGACCCAGTACTTC
TRBJ1-2 | . | TRBD1 | TRBV18 | CASSPSDRGNGYTF | TGTGCCAGCTCACCATCCGACAGGGGTAATGGCTACACCTTC
TRBJ2-7 | many | . | TRBV6-5 | CASSYSDSSYEQYF | TGTGCCAGCAGTTACTCTGACAGCTCCTACGAGCAGTACTTC
TRBJ1-1 | . | TRBD1 | TRBV19 | CASRRQGGNTEAFF | TGTGCCAGTAGGCGACAGGGGGGGAACACTGAAGCTTTCTTT
TRBJ2-7 | few | TRBD1 | TRBV7-9 | CSSRPGGYYEQYF | TGTTCCAGCCGCCCAGGGGGTTACTACGAGCAGTACTTC
TRBJ2-5 | many | . | TRBV6-5 | CASSYGTDSSETQYF | TGTGCCAGCAGTTACGGAACGGACAGTTCGGAGACCCAGTACTTC
TRBJ1-1 | few | TRBD1 | TRBV28 | CASSPRATGAFYTEAFF | TGTGCCAGCAGTCCCCGAGCGACAGGGGCGTTTTACACTGAAGCTTTCTTT
TRBJ2-7 | many | TRBD1 | TRBV6-5 | CASSHPGQGLNYEQYF | TGTGCCAGCAGTCATCCGGGACAGGGGTTAAACTACGAGCAGTACTTC
TRBJ2-5 | few | . | TRBV6-5 | CASSYSGTQETQYF | TGTGCCAGCAGTTACTCAGGGACCCAAGAGACCCAGTACTTC